This T cell receptor beta chain was captured by sequencing in a study of cytomegalovirus exposure and HLA in healthy donors. The CDR3 has 13 residues. The V gene lost 3 bases and the J gene lost 4 bases, with 7 bases spanning the gap. Germline V gene data show CDR1 as LNHDA and CDR2 as SQIVND (reference sequence). Sequenced by immunoSEQ multiplex PCR; TCRdb stores in-frame clones only, minus some. Of over 100,000 clones in the sample, approximately 87% were seen once. Source material: PBMCs. The chain recombines TRBV19 with TRBJ1-5; D gene ambiguous. This receptor was obtained from a woman aged 18-29 years in good health and CMV-seropositive. The CDR3 sequence is CASSIQANQPQHF. The CDR3, as DNA: TGTGCCAGTAGTATTCAGGCTAATCAGCCCCAGCATTTT.